This T cell receptor (beta chain) derives from a study of blood T cells in healthy people across ages. This clonotype was recorded a few times. Using a J-beta primer mix together with a sample-barcoded 5' primer, a second PCR was run for roughly 6 to 12 cycles. Samples each returned at least 3 million CDR3-containing paired-end reads. TCRdb processed the 5' RACE reads anew with MiXCR; each CDR3 protein has one entry. Of 1.5 million to 2 million distinct CDR3 sequences in the sample, approximately 50% were seen once. V lost 2 bases and J 7 bases, leaving 6 bases between the germline ends. The CDR3 loop spans 13 amino acids. Per the germline V gene, CDR1 is MNHEY and CDR2 is SVGEGT.

Material for sequencing was blood. This TCR was sampled from a woman between 35 and 50 years old in good health. This sequence joins TRBV6-2 or TRBV6-3 and TRBJ1-6; no clear D gene. CDR3 protein: CASSYLGNSPLHF. DNA of the CDR3: TGTGCCAGCAGTTACCTTGGGAATTCACCCCTCCACTTT.